Reported below is one T cell receptor (beta chain). This sample was taken from a study of T-cell memory formation after mild COVID-19. Trimming removed 9 bases at V and 2 bases at J, with 13 bases between. The length of the CDR3 is 13 residues. CDR1 is LNHDA and CDR2 is SQIVND in the germline V gene (reference sequence). MiXCR was run by TCRdb on the 5' RACE reads, yielding one entry per CDR3 protein. The sample records about 38,000 distinct CDR3 sequences, over 10% being singletons. The sequence was obtained from a man between 18 and 29 years old who had mild COVID-19 (a few samples of this study predate the infection). Cell type and time point are not known. This sequence joins TRBV19 and TRBJ1-1; D might be TRBD1 (6 bases). The material sequenced was PBMCs or a T cell subset sorted from them (not recorded which). The CDR3 DNA is TGTGCCAGCGCCTGGACAGACAACACTGAAGCTTTCTTT. Translation: CASAWTDNTEAFF.